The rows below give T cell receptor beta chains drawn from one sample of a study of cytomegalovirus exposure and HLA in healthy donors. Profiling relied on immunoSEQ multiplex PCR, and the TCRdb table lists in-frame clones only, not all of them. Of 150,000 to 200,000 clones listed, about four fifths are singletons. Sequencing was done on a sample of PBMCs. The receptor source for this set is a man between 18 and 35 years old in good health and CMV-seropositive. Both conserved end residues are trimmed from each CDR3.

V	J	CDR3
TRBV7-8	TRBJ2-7	ASSTRLDSYEQY
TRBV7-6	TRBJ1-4	ASSPGALTTNEKLF
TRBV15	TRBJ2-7	ATSRDVRYEQY
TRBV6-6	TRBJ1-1	ASKWGEVTEAF
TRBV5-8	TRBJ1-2	ASSRDFFNYGYT
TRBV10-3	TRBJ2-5	AISESRGETQY
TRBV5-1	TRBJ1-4	ASSLTLGEKLF
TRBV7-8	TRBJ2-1	ASSVRASGSSYNEQF
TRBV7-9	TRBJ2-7	ASSSPSGSYEQY
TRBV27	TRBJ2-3	ASSLSGTGVADTQY
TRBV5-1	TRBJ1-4	ASSLEDRHNEKLF
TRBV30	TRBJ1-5	AWSVLGNQPQH
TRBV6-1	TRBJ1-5	ASSESAGAFYSNQPQH
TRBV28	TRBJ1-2	ASSSTGVANYGYT
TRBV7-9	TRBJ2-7	ASSLAGGYEQY
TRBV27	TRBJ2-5	ASSVAAGPGTQY
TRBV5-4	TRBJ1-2	ASSFLSGQGAIGYT